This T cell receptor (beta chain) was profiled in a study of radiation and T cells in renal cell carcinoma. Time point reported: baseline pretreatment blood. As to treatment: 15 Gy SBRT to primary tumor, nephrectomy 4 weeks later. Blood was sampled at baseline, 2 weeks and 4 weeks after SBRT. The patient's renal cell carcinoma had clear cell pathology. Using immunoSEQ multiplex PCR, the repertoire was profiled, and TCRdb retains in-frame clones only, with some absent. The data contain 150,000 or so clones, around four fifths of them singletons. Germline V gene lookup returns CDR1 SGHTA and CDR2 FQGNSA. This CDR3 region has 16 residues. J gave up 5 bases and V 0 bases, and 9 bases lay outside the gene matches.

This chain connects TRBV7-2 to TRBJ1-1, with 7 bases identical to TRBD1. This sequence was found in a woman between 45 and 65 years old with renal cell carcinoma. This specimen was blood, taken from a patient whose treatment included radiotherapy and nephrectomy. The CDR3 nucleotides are TGTGCCAGCAGCTTAGCGGCAGGGGGGAGTGGGACTGAAGCTTTCTTT. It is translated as CASSLAAGGSGTEAFF.